A single sample gave rise to the 23 T cell receptor beta chains below, sequenced in a study of T cell changes during pregnancy in multiple sclerosis. Assay: immunoSEQ multiplex PCR; the TCRdb copy retains only in-frame clones and omits some. The data show under 85,000 clones, approximately 87% seen once. The sequencing used peripheral blood, collected after pregnancy. The receptors were gathered from a female donor in good health, enrolled as a control in a pregnancy study.

The chain joins TRBV27 to TRBJ1-5; D ambiguous. Deletions cut 6 bases from V and 9 bases from J, with 21 bases between. From germline, CDR1 is MNHEY and CDR2 SMNVEV (reference sequence). The CDR3 runs 15 residues. CDR3 protein: CASSPTSLRTPPQHF. CDR3 coding DNA: TGTGCCAGCAGCCCCACTAGTCTACGTACCCCGCCCCAGCATTTT.

The chain combines TRBV20-1 with TRBJ1-2; D remains ambiguous. This CDR3 has 11 amino acids. In germline, CDR1 is DFQATT, CDR2 SNEGSKA (reference sequence). The CDR3 DNA reads as TGCAGCCTCCGGAGCAACTATGGCTACACCTTC. Translation gives CSLRSNYGYTF.

This chain joins TRBV6-5 and TRBJ2-5; 9 nucleotides align to TRBD1. This CDR3 contains 14 residues. Unmatched junction bases numbered 4, after V lost 3 bases and J lost 5 bases. Per germline, CDR1 MNHEY and CDR2 SVGAGI. This chain's CDR3 is CASSYGQGWETQYF. For the CDR3, the DNA is TGTGCCAGCAGTTATGGACAGGGGTGGGAGACCCAGTACTTC.

The chain is built from TRBV6-1 and TRBJ1-1; D is possibly TRBD1 (6 bases). Germline V lookup: CDR1 MNHNS, CDR2 SASEGT. Trimming stripped 2 bases from V and 4 bases from J, with 14 bases between. The CDR3 is 15 amino acids. CDR3 coding DNA: TGTGCCAGCAGTGAACAAACAGGGTTGGGCACTGAAGCTTTCTTT. Its protein is CASSEQTGLGTEAFF.

This chain joins TRBV9 and TRBJ2-5, with 9 bases that match TRBD2. Per germline, CDR1 SGDLS and CDR2 YYNGEE. V lost 3 bases, J lost 4 bases, and 10 bases stayed unmatched. CDR3 length: 16 residues. CDR3: CASSAIAGANGETQYF. The DNA of the CDR3 is TGTGCCAGCAGCGCCATAGCGGGGGCGAATGGAGAGACCCAGTACTTC.

The chain couples TRBV18 to TRBJ2-7, with D perhaps TRBD1 (5 bases). V lost 4 bases and J 4 bases, leaving 11 bases between the germline ends. Germline V gives CDR1 KGHSH, CDR2 LQKENI. CDR3 length equals 13 residues. CDR3: CASSQGLGYEQYF. CDR3 nucleotides: TGTGCCAGCTCACAGGGGTTGGGTTACGAGCAGTACTTC.

The J gene is TRBJ1-1, the V gene TRBV18; D not certain. Trimming left V 5 bases short and J 0 bases short, with 7 bases between. Germline CDR1 reads KGHSH; CDR2 reads LQKENI. The CDR3 runs to 13 residues. The CDR3 nucleotides read TGTGCCAGCTCATCCCAGGTGAACACTGAAGCTTTCTTT. This sequence encodes CASSSQVNTEAFF.

The chain combines TRBV7-9 with TRBJ1-2; weak D call: TRBD1 (5 bases). V lost 7 bases and J 5 bases, leaving 20 bases between the germline ends. The V gene's germline CDR1 is SEHNR and CDR2 FQNEAQ (reference sequence). The CDR3 runs to 15 residues. Here the CDR3 DNA reads TGTGCCAGCACCCCGGGGCGGGGGACTCCATATGGCTACACCTTC. Translated, it gives CASTPGRGTPYGYTF.

V is TRBV29-1 and J is TRBJ2-7; D unclear. Looked up from germline, CDR1 is SQVTM and CDR2 is ANQGSEA. This CDR3 is 13 amino acids long. V gave up 4 bases and J gave up 3 bases, with 13 bases separating them. CDR3 nucleotide sequence: TGCAGCGTTGGAGGCTTTACCGACTACGAGCAGTACTTC. Its protein product is CSVGGFTDYEQYF.

The genes are TRBV27 and TRBJ2-7; D may be TRBD1 (5 bases). Trimming stripped 3 bases from V and 3 bases from J, with 15 bases between. CDR1 MNHEY and CDR2 SMNVEV come from the germline V gene (reference sequence). This CDR3 has 15 residues. CDR3 region: CASSFSPPTGYEQYF. CDR3 in DNA: TGTGCCAGCAGTTTCAGCCCTCCAACAGGCTACGAGCAGTACTTC.

This chain uses TRBV5-4 with TRBJ2-1; D may be TRBD1 (5 bases). CDR1 is SGHNT, CDR2 YYREEE, per germline (reference sequence). The CDR3 covers 16 residues. V was pared by 3 bases and J by 5 bases, with 18 bases between. CDR3 sequence reads: CASSYHIGQGHNEQFF. CDR3 in DNA: TGTGCCAGCAGCTATCATATAGGGCAGGGCCACAATGAGCAGTTCTTC.

The chain is built from TRBV9 and TRBJ1-2, with D hard to call. V dropped 7 bases and J dropped 2 bases, with 18 bases sitting between them. The CDR3 consists of 15 residues. Germline CDR1 reads SGDLS; CDR2 reads YYNGEE. Here the CDR3 DNA reads TGTGCCAGCGGGAGGAGTTACTCAACGAACTATGGCTACACCTTC. Its translation: CASGRSYSTNYGYTF.

The chain employs TRBV7-2 and TRBJ2-1, with D tentatively TRBD2 (6 bases). The CDR3 length is 14 residues. V was shortened by 4 bases and J by 9 bases, with 16 bases between the two germline ends. CDR1 is SGHTA and CDR2 is FQGNSA in the germline V gene. CDR3 loop: CASSSGTRAAEQFF. The CDR3 bases are TGTGCCAGCAGCTCCGGGACTCGGGCTGCTGAGCAGTTCTTC.

This chain connects TRBV30 to TRBJ1-1, with TRBD1 as a possible D gene (5 bases). The germline CDR1 and CDR2 sequences are GTSNPN and SVGIG (reference sequence). V gave up 0 bases and J gave up 5 bases, with 19 bases separating them. The CDR3 is 16 residues long. CDR3 loop: CAWSVLITGRGTEAFF. The CDR3, as DNA: TGTGCCTGGAGTGTCCTCATAACAGGCCGGGGGACTGAAGCTTTCTTT.

The genes are TRBV30 and TRBJ2-7; 7 nucleotides match TRBD1. CDR3 length: 11 amino acids. The junction had 4 bases not matched to a gene; V was cut back by 7 bases and J by 4 bases. The germline V gene encodes CDR1 GTSNPN and CDR2 SVGIG (reference sequence). The CDR3 here is CAYSQGYEQYF. In nucleotides, the CDR3 is TGTGCCTACTCACAGGGGTACGAGCAGTACTTC. Variable domain in full (rest from reference TRBV30 and TRBJ2-7): SQTIHQWPATLVQPVGSPLSLECTVEGTSNPNLYWYRQAAGRGLQLLFYSVGIGQISSEVPQNLSASRPQDRQFILSSKKLLLSDSGFYLCAYSQGYEQYFGPGTRLTVT.

V is TRBV27 and J is TRBJ2-7; 8 nucleotides agree with TRBD2. This CDR3 is 15 amino acids long. The germline V gene encodes CDR1 MNHEY and CDR2 SMNVEV (reference sequence). With V trimmed by 2 bases and J by 3 bases, 6 bases remained unmatched. CDR3 in DNA: TGTGCCAGCAGTTTAAAAGCGGGGGCTGTCTACGAGCAGTACTTC. Translating it yields CASSLKAGAVYEQYF.

The chain combines TRBV5-1 with TRBJ2-1; D gene uncertain. Per germline, CDR1 SGHRS and CDR2 YFSETQ. This CDR3 comprises 16 residues. V was clipped by 6 bases and J by 0 bases, with 16 bases between them. CDR3 DNA: TGCGCCAGCACCCCAGGTGGATCAAACTCCTACAATGAGCAGTTCTTC. It translates to CASTPGGSNSYNEQFF.

The CDR3 DNA is TGTGCCAGCCAGAGGGGACAGGTGTCCTACGAGCAGTACTTC. Its translation is CASQRGQVSYEQYF. The rearrangement links TRBV5-4 to TRBJ2-7, with 8 bases fitting TRBD1. This CDR3 spans 14 amino acids. Germline CDR1 SGHNT, CDR2 YYREEE (reference sequence). J was trimmed by 1 base and V by 7 bases; bases with no gene match: 7.

The chain joins TRBV5-6 to TRBJ2-5; 11 bases match TRBD1. The CDR3 extends over 15 amino acids. V shed 4 bases and J 5 bases; nucleotides not matched to a gene: 7. Germline CDR1 and CDR2: SGHDT and YYEEEE. In DNA form, the CDR3 reads TGTGCCAGCAGCCCATGGACAGGGGGCCGGGAGACCCAGTACTTC. It translates to CASSPWTGGRETQYF.

This rearrangement joins TRBV30 to TRBJ1-1; TRBD1 matches 7 bases. The CDR3 contains 11 residues. Germline trimming cut 6 bases from V and 6 bases from J; bases unmatched to any gene: 4. Germline CDR1 GTSNPN, CDR2 SVGIG (reference sequence). CDR3 sequence: CACDRAAEAFF. The DNA of the CDR3 is TGTGCCTGTGACAGGGCTGCTGAAGCTTTCTTT.

The genes are TRBV30 and TRBJ2-1; weak D call: TRBD1 (6 bases). V gave up 0 bases and J gave up 6 bases, with 15 bases separating them. The germline gives CDR1 GTSNPN, CDR2 SVGIG (reference sequence). The CDR3 is 15 residues long. The CDR3 region has the DNA TGTGCCTGGAGTGTAGGGGGATCATACCGCAATGAGCAGTTCTTC. As protein: CAWSVGGSYRNEQFF.

V and J are TRBV27 and TRBJ2-7; the D gene is possibly TRBD1 (5 bases). The CDR3 is 16 residues long. The V gene lost 0 bases and the J gene lost 3 bases, with 15 bases spanning the gap. Germline CDR1 reads MNHEY; CDR2 reads SMNVEV (reference sequence). CDR3 sequence: CASSLSIGEKNYEQYF. The CDR3 DNA reads as TGTGCCAGCAGTTTATCGATAGGGGAAAAGAACTACGAGCAGTACTTC.

V gene TRBV7-8 combines with J gene TRBJ1-4, with a weak D call TRBD1 (5 bases). Germline CDR1 SGHVS, CDR2 FQNEAQ. CDR3 length: 14 amino acids. The V end was cut by 5 bases, the J end by 4 bases, with 11 bases between. In DNA, the CDR3 is TGTGCCAGCAGCGTACAGGCCAATAATGAAAAACTGTTTTTT. This gives the protein CASSVQANNEKLFF.